The 7 T cell receptor beta chains below come from one sample, sequenced in a study of CD4+ T cells in melanoma. The table came from immunoSEQ multiplex PCR; TCRdb's copy has only in-frame clones and leaves some out. Seen here are more than 110,000 clones, around 90% observed once, and the top ten hold roughly 1.4%. These receptors were collected from a human donor with melanoma.

V gene TRBV6-5 combines with J gene TRBJ1-1; no clear D. Trimming cost V 1 base and J 1 base, with 4 bases left between them. This CDR3 comprises 13 residues. In germline, CDR1 is MNHEY, CDR2 SVGAGI. CDR3 DNA: TGTGCCAGCAGTTACTGGGAGAACACTGAAGCTTTCTTT. Amino acid sequence: CASSYWENTEAFF.

CDR3 nucleotide sequence: TGTGCCAGTGGGTCCCGGGGGGCAATTGGCTACACCTTC. Translation gives CASGSRGAIGYTF. V is TRBV19 and J is TRBJ1-2, with TRBD1 as a possible D gene (6 bases). Deletions cut 8 bases from V and 7 bases from J, with 17 bases between. The CDR3 consists of 13 residues. Per the germline V gene, CDR1 is LNHDA and CDR2 is SQIVND (reference sequence).

This clone was seen more than once but under ten times. The chain is built from TRBV7-9 and TRBJ1-2, with no clear D. The V end was cut by 6 bases, the J end by 3 bases, with 17 bases between. CDR3 length equals 15 residues. Germline V lookup: CDR1 SEHNR, CDR2 FQNEAQ (reference sequence). CDR3: CASRKSVRGDYGYTF. The CDR3 nucleotides are TGTGCCAGCAGAAAGTCCGTACGGGGAGACTATGGCTACACCTTC.

The rearrangement uses TRBV27 and TRBJ1-3; 7 nucleotides align to TRBD1. Germline trimming cut 6 bases from V and 3 bases from J; bases unmatched to any gene: 5. Germline lookup yields CDR1 MNHEY and CDR2 SMNVEV (reference sequence). This CDR3 is 14 amino acids long. The CDR3 loop is CASSLSGGGNTIYF. The CDR3 DNA reads as TGTGCCAGCAGCCTTTCAGGGGGTGGAAACACCATATATTTT.

The chain carries TRBV5-1 and TRBJ2-7; D might be TRBD2 (7 bases). The V end lost 0 bases, the J end lost 3 bases, and 13 bases lay between the germline ends. The germline CDR1 and CDR2 sequences are SGHRS and YFSETQ. The CDR3 contains 15 residues. The CDR3 protein is CASSLGGGQIYEQYF. The CDR3 region has the DNA TGCGCCAGCAGCTTGGGCGGGGGCCAGATCTACGAGCAGTACTTC.

V is TRBV6-6 and J is TRBJ1-4; D is uncertain. V was clipped by 2 bases and J by 0 bases, with 10 bases between them. The CDR3 consists of 16 residues. The germline V gene has CDR1 MNHNY and CDR2 SVGAGI (reference sequence). The CDR3 sequence is CASSYGRPSTNEKLFF. CDR3 DNA: TGTGCCAGCAGTTACGGTCGGCCCTCAACTAATGAAAAACTGTTTTTT.

The chain carries TRBV18 and TRBJ2-7; D might be TRBD1 (6 bases). There are 15 residues in the CDR3. Germline CDR1 reads KGHSH; CDR2 reads LQKENI. V was pared by 5 bases and J by 1 base, with 15 bases between. The CDR3: CASSITSDRSYEQYF. CDR3 in DNA: TGTGCCAGCTCAATCACTTCGGACAGATCCTACGAGCAGTACTTC.